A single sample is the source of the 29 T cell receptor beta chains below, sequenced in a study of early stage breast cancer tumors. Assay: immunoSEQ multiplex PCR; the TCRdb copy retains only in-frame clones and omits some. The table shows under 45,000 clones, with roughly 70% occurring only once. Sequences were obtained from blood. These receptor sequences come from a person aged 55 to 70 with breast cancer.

CDR3 DNA: TGTGCCATCAGTGACGGGGGGGTGAAGAACACTGAAGCTTTCTTT. Translated, it gives CAISDGGVKNTEAFF. This sequence joins TRBV10-3 and TRBJ1-1; tentatively, D is TRBD1 (5 bases). Germline V gene sequence: CDR1 ENHRY, CDR2 SYGVKD. This CDR3 spans 15 amino acids. V lost 3 bases to trimming and J lost 1 base, with 12 bases between them.

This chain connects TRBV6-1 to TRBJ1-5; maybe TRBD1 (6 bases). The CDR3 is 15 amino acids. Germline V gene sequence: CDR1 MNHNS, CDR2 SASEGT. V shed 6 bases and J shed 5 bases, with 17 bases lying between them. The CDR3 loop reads CASRIATGAYQPQHF. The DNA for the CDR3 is TGTGCCAGCAGGATTGCTACGGGGGCATATCAGCCCCAGCATTTT.

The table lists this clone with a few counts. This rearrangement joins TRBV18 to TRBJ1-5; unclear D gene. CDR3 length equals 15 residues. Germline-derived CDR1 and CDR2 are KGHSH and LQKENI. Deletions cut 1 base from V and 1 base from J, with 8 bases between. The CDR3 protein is CASSPQGTSNQPQHF. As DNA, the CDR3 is TGTGCCAGCTCACCACAGGGAACAAGCAATCAGCCCCAGCATTTT.

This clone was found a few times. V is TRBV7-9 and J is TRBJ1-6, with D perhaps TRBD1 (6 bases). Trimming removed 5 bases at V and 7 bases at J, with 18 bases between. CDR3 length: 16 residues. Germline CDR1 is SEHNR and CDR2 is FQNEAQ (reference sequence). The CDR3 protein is CASSRAIVGANSPLHF. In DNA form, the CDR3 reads TGTGCCAGCAGCCGAGCGATTGTGGGGGCCAATTCACCCCTCCACTTT.

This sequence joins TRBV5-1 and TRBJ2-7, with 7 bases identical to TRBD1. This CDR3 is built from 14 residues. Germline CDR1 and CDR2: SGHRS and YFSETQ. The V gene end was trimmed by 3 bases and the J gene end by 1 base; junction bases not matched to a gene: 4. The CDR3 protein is CASSWGTDSYEQYF. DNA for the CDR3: TGCGCCAGCAGCTGGGGGACAGATTCCTACGAGCAGTACTTC.

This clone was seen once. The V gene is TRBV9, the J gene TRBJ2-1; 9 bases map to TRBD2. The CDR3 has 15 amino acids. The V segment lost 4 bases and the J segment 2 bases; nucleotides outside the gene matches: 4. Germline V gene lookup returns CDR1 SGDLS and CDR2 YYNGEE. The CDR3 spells CASSPRLAAYNEQFF. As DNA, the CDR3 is TGTGCCAGCAGCCCCCGACTAGCGGCCTACAATGAGCAGTTCTTC.

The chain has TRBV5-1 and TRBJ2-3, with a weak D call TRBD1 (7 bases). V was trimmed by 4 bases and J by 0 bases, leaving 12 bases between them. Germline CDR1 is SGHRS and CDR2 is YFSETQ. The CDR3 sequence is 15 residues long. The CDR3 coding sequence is TGCGCCAGCAGCCGGGGGACAGCCAGCACAGATACGCAGTATTTT. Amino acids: CASSRGTASTDTQYF.

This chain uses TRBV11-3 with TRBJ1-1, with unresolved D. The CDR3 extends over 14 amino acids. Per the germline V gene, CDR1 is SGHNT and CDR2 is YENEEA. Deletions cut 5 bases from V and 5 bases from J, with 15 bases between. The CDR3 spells CASSHQPVGTEAFF. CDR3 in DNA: TGTGCCAGCAGCCACCAACCCGTGGGTACTGAAGCTTTCTTT. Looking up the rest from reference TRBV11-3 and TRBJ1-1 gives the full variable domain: EAGVVQSPRYKIIEKKQPVAFWCNPISGHNTLYWYLQNLGQGPELLIRYENEEAVDDSQLPKDRFSAERLKGVDSTLKIQPAELGDSAVYLCASSHQPVGTEAFFGQGTRLTVV.

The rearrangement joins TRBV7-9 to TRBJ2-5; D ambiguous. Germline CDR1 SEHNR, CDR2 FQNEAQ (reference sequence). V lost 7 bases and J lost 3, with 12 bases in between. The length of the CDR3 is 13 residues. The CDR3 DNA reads TGTGCCAGCATCCCCGCGGATGAAGAGACCCAGTACTTC. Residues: CASIPADEETQYF.

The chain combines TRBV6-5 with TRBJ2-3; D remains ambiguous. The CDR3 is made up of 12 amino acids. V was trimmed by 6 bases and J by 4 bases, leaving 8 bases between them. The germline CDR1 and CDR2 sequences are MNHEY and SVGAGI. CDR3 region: CASSRSADTQYF. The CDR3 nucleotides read TGTGCCAGCAGCCGTAGTGCAGATACGCAGTATTTT.

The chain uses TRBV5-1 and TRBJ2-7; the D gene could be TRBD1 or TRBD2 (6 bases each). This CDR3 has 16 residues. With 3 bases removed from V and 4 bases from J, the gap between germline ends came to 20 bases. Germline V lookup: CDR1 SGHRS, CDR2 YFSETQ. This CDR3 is CASSSQGGSRSYEQYF. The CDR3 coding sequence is TGCGCCAGCAGCTCACAAGGGGGGTCCCGCTCATACGAGCAGTACTTC.

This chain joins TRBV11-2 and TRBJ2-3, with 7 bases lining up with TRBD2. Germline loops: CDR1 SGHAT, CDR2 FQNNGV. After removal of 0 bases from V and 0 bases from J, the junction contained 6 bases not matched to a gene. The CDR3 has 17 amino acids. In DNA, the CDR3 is TGTGCCAGCAGCTTAGATTCGCTAGCGGCTAGCACAGATACGCAGTATTTT. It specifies CASSLDSLAASTDTQYF.

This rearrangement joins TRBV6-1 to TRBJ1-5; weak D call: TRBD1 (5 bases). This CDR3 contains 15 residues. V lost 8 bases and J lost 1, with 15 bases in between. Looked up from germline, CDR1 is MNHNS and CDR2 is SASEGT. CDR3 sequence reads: CASVAGGPSNQPQHF. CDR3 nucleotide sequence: TGTGCCAGCGTTGCTGGGGGTCCAAGCAATCAGCCCCAGCATTTT.

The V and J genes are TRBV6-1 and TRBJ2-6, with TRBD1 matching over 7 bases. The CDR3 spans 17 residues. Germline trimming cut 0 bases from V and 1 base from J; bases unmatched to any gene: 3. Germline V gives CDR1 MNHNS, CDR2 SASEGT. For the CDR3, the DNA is TGTGCCAGCAGTGAAGCCCTGACAGGGTCTGGGGCCAACGTCCTGACTTTC. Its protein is CASSEALTGSGANVLTF.

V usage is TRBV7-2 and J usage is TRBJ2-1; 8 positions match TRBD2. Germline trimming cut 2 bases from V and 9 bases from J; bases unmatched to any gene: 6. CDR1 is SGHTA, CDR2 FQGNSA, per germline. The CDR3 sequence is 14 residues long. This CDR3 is CASSLPGGFSEQFF. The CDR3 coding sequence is TGTGCCAGCAGCTTACCGGGGGGGTTTAGTGAGCAGTTCTTC.

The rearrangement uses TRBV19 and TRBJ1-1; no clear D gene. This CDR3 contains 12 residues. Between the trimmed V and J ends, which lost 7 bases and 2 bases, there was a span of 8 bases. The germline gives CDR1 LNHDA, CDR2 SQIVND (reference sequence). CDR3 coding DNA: TGTGCCAGTACGTTGAGTAACACTGAAGCTTTCTTT. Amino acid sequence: CASTLSNTEAFF. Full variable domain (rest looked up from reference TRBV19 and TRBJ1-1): DGGITQSPKYLFRKEGQNVTLSCEQNLNHDAMYWYRQDPGQGLRLIYYSQIVNDFQKGDIAEGYSVSREKKESFPLTVTSAQKNPTAFYLCASTLSNTEAFFGQGTRLTVV.

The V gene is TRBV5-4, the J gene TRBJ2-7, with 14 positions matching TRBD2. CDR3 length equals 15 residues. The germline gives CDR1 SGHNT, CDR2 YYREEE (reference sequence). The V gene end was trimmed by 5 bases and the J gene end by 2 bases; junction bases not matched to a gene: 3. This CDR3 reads CASSEGLAGAYEQYF. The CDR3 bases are TGTGCCAGCAGTGAGGGACTAGCGGGAGCCTACGAGCAGTACTTC. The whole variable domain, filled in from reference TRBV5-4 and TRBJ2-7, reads ETGVTQSPTHLIKTRGQQVTLRCSSQSGHNTVSWYQQALGQGPQFIFQYYREEENGRGNFPPRFSGLQFPNYSSELNVNALELDDSALYLCASSEGLAGAYEQYFGPGTRLTVT.

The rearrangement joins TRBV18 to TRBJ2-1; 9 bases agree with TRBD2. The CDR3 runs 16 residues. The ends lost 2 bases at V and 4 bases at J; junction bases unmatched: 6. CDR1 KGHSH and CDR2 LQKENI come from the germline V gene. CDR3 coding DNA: TGTGCCAGCTCACCAGAGCGGGGGGCAACTTACAATGAGCAGTTCTTC. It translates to CASSPERGATYNEQFF.

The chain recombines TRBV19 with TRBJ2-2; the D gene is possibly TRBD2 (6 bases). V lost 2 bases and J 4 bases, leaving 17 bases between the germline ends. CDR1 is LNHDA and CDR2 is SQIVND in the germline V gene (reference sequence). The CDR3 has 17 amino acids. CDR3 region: CASSISPGVGGTGELFF. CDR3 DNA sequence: TGTGCCAGTAGTATATCCCCCGGAGTGGGGGGCACCGGGGAGCTGTTTTTT.

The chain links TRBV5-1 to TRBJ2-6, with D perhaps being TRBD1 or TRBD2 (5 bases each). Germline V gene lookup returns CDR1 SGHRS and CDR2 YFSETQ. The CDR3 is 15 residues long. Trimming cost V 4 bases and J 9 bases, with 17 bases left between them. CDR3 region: CASSVGTGASNVLTF. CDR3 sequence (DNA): TGCGCCAGCAGCGTCGGAACCGGGGCGAGCAACGTCCTGACTTTC.

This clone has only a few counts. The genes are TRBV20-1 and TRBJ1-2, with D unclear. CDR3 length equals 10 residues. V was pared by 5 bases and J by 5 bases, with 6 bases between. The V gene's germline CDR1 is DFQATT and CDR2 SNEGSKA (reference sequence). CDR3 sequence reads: CSAFRYGYTF. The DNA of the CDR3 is TGCAGTGCTTTTAGATATGGCTACACCTTC.

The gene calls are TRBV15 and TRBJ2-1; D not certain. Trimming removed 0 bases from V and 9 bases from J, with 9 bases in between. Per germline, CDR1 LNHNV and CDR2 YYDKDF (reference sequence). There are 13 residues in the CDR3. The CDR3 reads CATSREWSGEQFF. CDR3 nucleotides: TGTGCCACCAGCAGAGAGTGGTCGGGTGAGCAGTTCTTC.

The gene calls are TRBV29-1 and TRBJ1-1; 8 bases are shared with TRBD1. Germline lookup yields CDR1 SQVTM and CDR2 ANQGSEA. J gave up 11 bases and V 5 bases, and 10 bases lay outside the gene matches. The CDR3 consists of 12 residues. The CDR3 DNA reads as TGCAGCGTTTGGGGAAGGGGGGACAGGGCTTTCTTT. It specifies CSVWGRGDRAFF. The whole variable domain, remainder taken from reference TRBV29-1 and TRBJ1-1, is SAVISQKPSRDICQRGTSLTIQCQVDSQVTMMFWYRQQPGQSLTLIATANQGSEATYESGFVIDKFPISRPNLTFSTLTVSNMSPEDSSIYLCSVWGRGDRAFFGQGTRLTVV.

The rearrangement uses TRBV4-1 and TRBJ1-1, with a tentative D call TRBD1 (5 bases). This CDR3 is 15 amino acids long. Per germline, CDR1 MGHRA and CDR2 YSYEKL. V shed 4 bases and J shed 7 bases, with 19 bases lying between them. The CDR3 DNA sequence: TGCGCCAGCAGCCCCTCCCTTGGGGGTCTCCTTGAAGCTTTCTTT. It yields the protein CASSPSLGGLLEAFF.

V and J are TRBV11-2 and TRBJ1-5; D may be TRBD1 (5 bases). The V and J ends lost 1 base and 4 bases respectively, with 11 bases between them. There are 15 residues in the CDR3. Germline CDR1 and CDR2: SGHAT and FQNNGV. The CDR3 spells CASSLGAGRNQPQHF. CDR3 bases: TGTGCCAGCAGCTTAGGGGCAGGGAGGAATCAGCCCCAGCATTTT.

In DNA form, the CDR3 reads TGTGCCAGCAGTTTTTACGGCCAGAACACTGAAGCTTTCTTT. It translates to CASSFYGQNTEAFF. This chain uses TRBV27 with TRBJ1-1; D unresolved. The V end was cut by 3 bases, the J end by 1 base, with 9 bases between. The CDR3 contains 14 residues. The germline gives CDR1 MNHEY, CDR2 SMNVEV (reference sequence).

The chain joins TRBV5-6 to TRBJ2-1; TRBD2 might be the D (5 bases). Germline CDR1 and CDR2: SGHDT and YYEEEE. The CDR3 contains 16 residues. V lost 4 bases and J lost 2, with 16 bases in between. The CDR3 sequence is CASSPWTAGAYNEQFF. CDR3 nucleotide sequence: TGTGCCAGCAGCCCCTGGACCGCGGGCGCCTACAATGAGCAGTTCTTC. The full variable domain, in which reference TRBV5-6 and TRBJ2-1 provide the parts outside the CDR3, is DAGVTQSPTHLIKTRGQQVTLRCSPKSGHDTVSWYQQALGQGPQFIFQYYEEEERQRGNFPDRFSGHQFPNYSSELNVNALLLGDSALYLCASSPWTAGAYNEQFFGPGTRLTVL.

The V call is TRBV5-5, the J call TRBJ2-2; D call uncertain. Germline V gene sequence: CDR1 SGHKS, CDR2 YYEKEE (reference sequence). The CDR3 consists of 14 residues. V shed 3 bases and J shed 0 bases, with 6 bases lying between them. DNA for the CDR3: TGTGCCAGCAGCTCCAACCCGAACACCGGGGAGCTGTTTTTT. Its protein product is CASSSNPNTGELFF. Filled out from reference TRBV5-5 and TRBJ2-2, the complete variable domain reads DAGVTQSPTHLIKTRGQQVTLRCSPISGHKSVSWYQQVLGQGPQFIFQYYEKEERGRGNFPDRFSARQFPNYSSELNVNALLLGDSALYLCASSSNPNTGELFFGEGSRLTVL.

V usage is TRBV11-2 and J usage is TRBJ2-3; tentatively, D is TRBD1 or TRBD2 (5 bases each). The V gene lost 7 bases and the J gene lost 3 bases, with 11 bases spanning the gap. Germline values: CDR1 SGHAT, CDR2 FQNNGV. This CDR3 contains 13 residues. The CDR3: CASTGPPTDTQYF. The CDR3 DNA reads TGTGCCAGCACGGGGCCCCCTACAGATACGCAGTATTTT.